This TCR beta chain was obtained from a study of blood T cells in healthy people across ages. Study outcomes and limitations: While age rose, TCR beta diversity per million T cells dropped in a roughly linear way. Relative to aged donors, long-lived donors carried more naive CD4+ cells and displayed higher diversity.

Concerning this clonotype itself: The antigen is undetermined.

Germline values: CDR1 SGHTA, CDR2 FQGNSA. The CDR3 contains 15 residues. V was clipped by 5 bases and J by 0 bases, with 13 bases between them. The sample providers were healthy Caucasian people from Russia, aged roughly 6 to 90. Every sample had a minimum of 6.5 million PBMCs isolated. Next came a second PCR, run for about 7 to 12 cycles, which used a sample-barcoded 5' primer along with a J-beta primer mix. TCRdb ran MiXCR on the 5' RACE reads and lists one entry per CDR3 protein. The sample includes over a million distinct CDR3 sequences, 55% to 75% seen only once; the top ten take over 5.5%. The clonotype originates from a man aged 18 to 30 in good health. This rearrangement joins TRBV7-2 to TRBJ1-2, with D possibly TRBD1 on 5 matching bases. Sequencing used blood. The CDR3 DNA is TGTGCCAGCAGCCTAGACAGCGACTCTAACTATGGCTACACCTTC. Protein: CASSLDSDSNYGYTF. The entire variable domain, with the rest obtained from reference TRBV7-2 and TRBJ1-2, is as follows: GAGVSQSPSNKVTEKGKDVELRCDPISGHTALYWYRQSLGQGLEFLIYFQGNSAPDKSGLPSDRFSAERTGGSVSTLTIQRTQQEDSAVYLCASSLDSDSNYGYTFGSGTRLTVV.